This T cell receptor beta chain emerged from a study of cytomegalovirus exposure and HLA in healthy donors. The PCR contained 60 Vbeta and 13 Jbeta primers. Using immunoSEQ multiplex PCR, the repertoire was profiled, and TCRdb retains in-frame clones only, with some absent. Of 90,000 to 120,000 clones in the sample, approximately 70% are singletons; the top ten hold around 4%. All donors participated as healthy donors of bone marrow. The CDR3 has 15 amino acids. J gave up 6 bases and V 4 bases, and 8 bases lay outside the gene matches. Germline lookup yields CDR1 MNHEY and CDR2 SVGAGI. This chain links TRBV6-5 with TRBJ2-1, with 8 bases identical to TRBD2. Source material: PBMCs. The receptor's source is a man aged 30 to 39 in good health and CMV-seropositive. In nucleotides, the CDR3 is TGTGCCAGCAGTTCCCTTGACGGGGGGGGCAATGAGCAGTTCTTC. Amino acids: CASSSLDGGGNEQFF.